This is a list of T cell receptor beta chains from one sample in a study of T-cell memory formation after mild COVID-19. Each CDR3 protein is one row after TCRdb ran MiXCR on the 5' RACE reads. Here the sample spans about 470,000 distinct CDR3 sequences, about 23% being singletons. Sequencing was carried out using PBMCs or a T cell subset sorted from them (not recorded which). Receptors were obtained from an adult woman who had mild COVID-19 (a few samples of this study predate the infection). Cell type and time point are not known. The CDR3 runs from the conserved cysteine through the conserved F or W.

v_call	j_call	cdr3_aa
TRBV6-6	TRBJ2-2	CASSYGQKKPGELFF
TRBV6-4	TRBJ2-1	CASSVGAGWNEQFF
TRBV2	TRBJ2-7	CASRAGSSYEQYF
TRBV12-3/TRBV12-4	TRBJ1-6	CASSSPPHWGSPLHF
TRBV29-1	TRBJ2-7	CSVVDRYSYEQYF
TRBV24-1	TRBJ2-1	CATSDPGLAGGNEQFF
TRBV15	TRBJ2-1	CATSRDGGEQFF
TRBV5-1	TRBJ2-7	CASSSPGQGVEQYF
TRBV24-1	TRBJ2-1	CATSEPGPYHNEQFF
TRBV3-1	TRBJ2-1	CASSPVAIAGGPNEQFF
TRBV2	TRBJ2-3	CASMWPTTEDTQYF
TRBV10-3	TRBJ2-5	CAISELQGVQETQYF
TRBV5-1	TRBJ2-2	CASRKTPNTGELFF
TRBV4-1	TRBJ2-2	CASSQADGGTGELFF
TRBV24-1	TRBJ2-7	CATSDEGLAGEMYEQYF
TRBV6-5	TRBJ2-3	CASTYSQDRGSTDTQYF
TRBV9	TRBJ2-1	CASSGTGGPLGEQFF
TRBV29-1	TRBJ2-7	CSVQTPGQPSVRHF
TRBV11-3	TRBJ1-1	CASSSMAGMNTEAFF
TRBV7-8	TRBJ2-3	CASSSWVSGRVNTQYF
TRBV15	TRBJ2-3	CATSRDPVAGGARMSQYF
TRBV19	TRBJ1-1	CASRWGQTNTEAFF
TRBV6-5	TRBJ2-6	CASSDGSAGANVLTF
TRBV4-3	TRBJ1-1	CASSQDQELSGGAFF
TRBV30	TRBJ2-7	CAWSSVWRAMPPYEQYF
TRBV7-9	TRBJ2-7	CASSLGFTGDNEQYF
TRBV5-1	TRBJ2-2	CASSARTGSAGELFF
TRBV7-3	TRBJ2-6	CASSLSVRGVSGANVLTF
TRBV6-2/TRBV6-3	TRBJ2-2	CASSYSGLAANTGELFF
TRBV20-1	TRBJ1-2	CSARRDSGSHGYTF
TRBV18	TRBJ2-7	CASSPSTGVTYEQYF
TRBV4-3	TRBJ2-3	CASSRTSVADTQYF
TRBV30	TRBJ2-7	CAFGTHYEQYF
TRBV6-5	TRBJ1-2	CASGFGYGYTF
TRBV7-6	TRBJ2-1	CASSSGLAGWGSYNEQFF
TRBV5-5	TRBJ1-1	CASSFLGQGPEAFF
TRBV29-1	TRBJ2-7	CSVRPGPYEQYF
TRBV7-6	TRBJ2-5	CASSSRGGEETQYF
TRBV7-8	TRBJ2-4	CASSLARGGQFTPEAKNIQYF
TRBV20-1	TRBJ2-1	CSATVRTVNEQFF
TRBV3-1	TRBJ1-1	CASSQADPVEAFF
TRBV6-6	TRBJ2-3	CASSPSDRSNTQYF
TRBV4-1	TRBJ2-5	CASSQSLVETQYF
TRBV11-2	TRBJ2-5	CASSLGVRGRETQYF
TRBV30	TRBJ2-7	CAWRLWRSSYEQYF
TRBV24-1	TRBJ1-1	CATSRTGNTEAFF
TRBV27	TRBJ2-5	CASSSRRQETQYF
TRBV20-1	TRBJ1-1	CSAESGGDTEAFF
TRBV3-1	TRBJ2-3	CASSDTPGRLGTQYF
TRBV4-2	TRBJ2-4	CASSQDRGLARPKNIQYF
TRBV6-2/TRBV6-3	TRBJ1-1	CASSSQGPEAFF
TRBV12-3/TRBV12-4	TRBJ1-6	CASVLGGGPYTPLHF
TRBV11-2	TRBJ2-4	CASSSIGPRQGLKNIQYF
TRBV27	TRBJ2-2	CASSSYRAGNTGELFF
TRBV7-9	TRBJ2-7	CASRQDRSYEQYF